This TCR beta chain appears in the sequencing data of a study of technical replicates of blood from a few donors. The protocol was immunoSEQ multiplex PCR, while the TCRdb copy is restricted to in-frame clones and leaves out a portion. The repertoire holds approximately 81,000 clones, roughly 95% seen once, with about 0.37% in the top ten. The CDR3 has 19 amino acids. V was clipped by 3 bases and J by 3 bases, with 25 bases between them. Germline V gene data show CDR1 as MNHEY and CDR2 as SMNVEV (reference sequence). The chain has TRBV27 and TRBJ2-3, with D perhaps matching TRBD1 (5 bases). This sequence originates from a human donor in good health. Sequenced: T cells isolated from PBMCs. In nucleotides, the CDR3 is TGTGCCAGCAGTTTCTTGGGTGGGGCCCTCCGCGTAATTACAGATACGCAGTATTTT. Translated, it gives CASSFLGGALRVITDTQYF.